Sequencing of this T cell receptor (beta chain) was carried out in a study of B cell selection in AIRE deficiency (dated by TCRdb to the late 2010s). Study-wide context: A comparison of TCRbeta repertoires of sorted blood CD4+ conventional T cells and regulatory T cells was made between AIRE-deficient patients and healthy controls. The TCR-sequenced cohort comprised about five AIRE-deficient APECED patients and about five healthy control donors.

The paper's findings and limits, for the study overall: About 31% of the Treg TCRbeta sequences shared among healthy donors turned up in patient Tconv cells, suggesting that Treg-biased clones are diverted into the Tconv compartment. In terms of TCRBV gene usage, CDR3 length and TCR diversity, Tconv and Treg cells from AIRE-deficient patients looked similar to Tconv and Treg cells from healthy donors. Only TCRbeta chains were sequenced, and approximately 38% of shared healthy-donor Treg sequences were also present in healthy Tconv cells, possibly due to differing TCRalpha chains. CDR3s were shorter in shared Treg sequences, reflecting a bias toward rearrangements that have few non-templated nucleotide insertions. Among a few thousand shared Treg TCRbeta sequences, about 31% were found to be shared only among healthy donors and 7.5% to 10% only among patients, suggesting that Treg selection is less efficient in the absence of AIRE.

For this clone: Its antigen is currently not known. No clone much larger than this one lies a single base away; base qualities are absent.

TCRbeta chain sequencing was performed with the immunoSEQ platform. Regarding the original processing steps: About 11x10^4 distinct in-frame TCRbeta sequences from patients and 130,000 to 150,000 from healthy donors were obtained from pooled conventional T cell repertoires. Public Treg TCRbeta sequences were defined as those shared by two or more individuals and were then searched for in Tconv repertoires. To test for differences between groups, Mann-Whitney U tests with Bonferroni-Dunn correction were run in GraphPad Prism 7.03. TCRdb mirrors the immuneACCESS table, restricted to in-frame sequences. Some clones are absent from its copies; in checked studies, under half trace to an unresolved V gene, and the reason for the others is unknown. D and trimming were read from the DNA, whereas the V and J calls and clone size are those reported in that table. The sample records about 25,000 clones, over 95% of which are singletons. The top ten constitute 0.2% to 0.3% of the sample.

For sorting, conventional CD4 T cells were defined as CD4+CD127+ cells. The healthy donors who provided the control samples were not related to the patients. A FACSAria flow cytometer was used to sort the Tconv and Treg cells intended for TCRbeta sequencing. The sorted cells were collected in 5-ml round-bottom polystyrene tubes, and the dry cell pellets were frozen at -80 degrees C prior to sequencing. The CDR3 goes from the cysteine to the phenylalanine over 13 residues. Of the read, only the CDR3 DNA is kept; its 39 bases are in frame from base 1. The junction carries 11 bases between V and J, which are trimmed by 6 bases and 8 bases respectively. CDR1 and CDR2 (MDHEN, SYDVKM) derive from the germline V gene.

The TCR was taken from a human donor in good health. Material for sequencing was CD4+CD127+ conventional T cells sorted from PBMCs. Recombination linked TRBV28 to TRBJ2-6; the D gene is unclear. The sequenced DNA is TGTGCCAGCAGCCATCCCCTTACCAACGTCCTGACTTTC. Its protein reads: CASSHPLTNVLTF.